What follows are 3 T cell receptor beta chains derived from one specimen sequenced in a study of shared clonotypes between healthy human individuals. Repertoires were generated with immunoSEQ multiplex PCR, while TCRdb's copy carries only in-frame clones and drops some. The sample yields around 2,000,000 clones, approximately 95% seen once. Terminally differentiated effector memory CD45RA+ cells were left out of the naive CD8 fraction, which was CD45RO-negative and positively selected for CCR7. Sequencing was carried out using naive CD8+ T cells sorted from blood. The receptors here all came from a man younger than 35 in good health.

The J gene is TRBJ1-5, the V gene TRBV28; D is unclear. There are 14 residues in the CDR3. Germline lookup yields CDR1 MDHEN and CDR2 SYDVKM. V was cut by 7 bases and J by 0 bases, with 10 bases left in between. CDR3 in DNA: TGTGCCAGCAAATGGCACGATAGCAATCAGCCCCAGCATTTT. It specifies CASKWHDSNQPQHF.

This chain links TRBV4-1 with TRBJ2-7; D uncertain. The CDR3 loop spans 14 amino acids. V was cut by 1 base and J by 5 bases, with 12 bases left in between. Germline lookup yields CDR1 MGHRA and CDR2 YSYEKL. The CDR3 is CASSQGPQAHEQYF. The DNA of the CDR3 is TGCGCCAGCAGCCAAGGCCCCCAGGCCCACGAGCAGTACTTC.

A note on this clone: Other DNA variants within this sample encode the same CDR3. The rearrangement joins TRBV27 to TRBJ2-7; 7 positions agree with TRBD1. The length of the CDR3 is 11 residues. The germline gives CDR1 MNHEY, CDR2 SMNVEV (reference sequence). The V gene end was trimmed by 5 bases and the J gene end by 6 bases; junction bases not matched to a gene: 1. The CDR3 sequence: CASSPGGEQYF. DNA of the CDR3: TGTGCCAGCAGTCCAGGGGGCGAGCAGTACTTC.